Described below is a single T cell receptor beta chain sequence and its context. Its antigen is as yet unknown. This CDR3 region has 15 residues. The germline V gene has CDR1 DFQATT and CDR2 SNEGSKA (reference sequence). After removal of 1 base from V and 6 bases from J, the junction contained 8 bases not matched to a gene. The data were taken from a study of blood T cells in healthy people across ages. General study results and limits: PBMCs that were unsorted prevented a conclusive naive versus antigen-experienced comparison. Possibly confounding the expanded clonotype changes was the fact that donor CMV status was unknown. Underestimates were what the diversity estimates from one million T cells were considered to be.

Primers used in a second PCR of about 7 to 11 cycles were a sample-barcoded 5' primer and a J-beta primer mix. Each sample yielded at least 3 million CDR3-containing paired-end reads. TCRdb fed the 5' RACE reads into MiXCR, producing one record per CDR3 protein. Here the sample spans around 1,600,000 distinct CDR3 sequences, less than 45% being singletons. The chain carries TRBV20-1 and TRBJ2-3; 9 bases align to TRBD2. This clonotype was obtained from a woman between 18 and 29 years old in good health. Sequencing input: blood. DNA of the CDR3: TGCAGTGCTAGAGTGGGTAGCGGGAGCCCCGATACGCAGTATTTT. Residues: CSARVGSGSPDTQYF.